The sequence of this T cell receptor (beta chain) was determined in a study of CD8+ T cells in alopecia areata. Documented treatment: oral pan-JAK inhibitor, 5-10 mg twice daily. Extraction and reverse transcription of RNA yielded cDNA as the sequencing template. Here immunoSEQ multiplex PCR was the method, and the copy in TCRdb shows in-frame clones only, minus some. This table has 110,000 or so clones, less than 60% appearing once. Study results and caveats: With tofacitinib ongoing, many expanded lesional clones persisted in both scalp and blood.

The V segment lost 6 bases and the J segment 2 bases; nucleotides outside the gene matches: 2. Germline loops: CDR1 SNHLY, CDR2 FYNNEI. The CDR3 runs to 15 residues. On this clone itself: The antigen remains undetermined.

Sequenced material: CD4+ T cells sorted from blood, taken at week 24, from a patient treated with tofacitinib. This rearrangement joins TRBV2 to TRBJ2-6, with TRBD1 matching over 9 bases. The receptor was derived from a human donor with alopecia areata. For the CDR3, the DNA is TGTGCCAGCAGAAGGGACAGGGCTGGGGCCAACGTCCTGACTTTC. Its protein product is CASRRDRAGANVLTF. The variable domain in full, completed from reference TRBV2 and TRBJ2-6, reads EPEVTQTPSHQVTQMGQEVILRCVPISNHLYFYWYRQILGQKVEFLVSFYNNEISEKSEIFDDQFSVERPDGSNFTLKIRSTKLEDSAMYFCASRRDRAGANVLTFGAGSRLTVL.